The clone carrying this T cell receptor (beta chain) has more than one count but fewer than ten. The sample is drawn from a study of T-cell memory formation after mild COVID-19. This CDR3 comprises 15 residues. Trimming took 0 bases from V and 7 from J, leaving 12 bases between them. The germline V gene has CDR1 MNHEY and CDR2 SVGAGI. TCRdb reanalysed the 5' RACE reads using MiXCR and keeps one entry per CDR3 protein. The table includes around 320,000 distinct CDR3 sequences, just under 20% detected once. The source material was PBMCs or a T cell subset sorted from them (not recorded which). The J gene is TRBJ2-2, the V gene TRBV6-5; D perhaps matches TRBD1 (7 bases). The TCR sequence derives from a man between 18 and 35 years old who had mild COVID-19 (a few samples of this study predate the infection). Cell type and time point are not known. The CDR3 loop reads CASSYSNRGGGELFF. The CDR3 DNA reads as TGTGCCAGCAGTTACTCAAACAGGGGAGGCGGGGAGCTGTTTTTT.